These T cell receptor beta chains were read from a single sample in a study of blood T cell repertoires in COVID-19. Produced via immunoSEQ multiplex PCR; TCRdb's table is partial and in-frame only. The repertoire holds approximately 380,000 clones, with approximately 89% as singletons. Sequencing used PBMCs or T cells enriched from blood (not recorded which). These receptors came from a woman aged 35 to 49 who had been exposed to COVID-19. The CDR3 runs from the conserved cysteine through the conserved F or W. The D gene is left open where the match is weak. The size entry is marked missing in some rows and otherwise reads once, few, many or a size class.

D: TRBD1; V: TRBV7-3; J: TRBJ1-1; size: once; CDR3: CASSITGGTEAFF; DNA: TGTGCCAGCAGCATAACAGGGGGAACTGAAGCTTTCTTT
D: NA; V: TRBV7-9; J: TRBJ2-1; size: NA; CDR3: CASSVGANEQFF; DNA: TGTGCCAGCAGCGTAGGTGCGAATGAGCAGTTCTTC
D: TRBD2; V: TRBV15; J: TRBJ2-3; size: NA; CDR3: CATSRGIAGGDTQYF; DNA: TGTGCCACCAGCAGAGGAATAGCGGGAGGAGATACGCAGTATTTT
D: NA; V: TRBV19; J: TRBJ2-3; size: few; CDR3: CASSLRTSNTDTQYF; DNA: TGTGCCAGTAGCCTGAGGACAAGCAACACAGATACGCAGTATTTT
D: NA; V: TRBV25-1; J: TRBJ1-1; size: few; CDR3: CASSGNTEAFF; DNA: TGTGCCAGCAGCGGGAACACTGAAGCTTTCTTT
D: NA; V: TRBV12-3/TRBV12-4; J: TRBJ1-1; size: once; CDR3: CASSLAVNTEAFF; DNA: TGTGCCAGCAGTTTGGCCGTGAACACTGAAGCTTTCTTT
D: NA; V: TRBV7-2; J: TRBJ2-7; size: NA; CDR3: CASSSHRGEQYF; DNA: TGTGCCAGCAGCTCACACCGGGGGGAGCAGTACTTC
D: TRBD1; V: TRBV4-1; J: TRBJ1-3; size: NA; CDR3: CASSQLETGGNTIYF; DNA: TGCGCCAGCAGCCAATTGGAGACAGGGGGAAACACCATATATTTT
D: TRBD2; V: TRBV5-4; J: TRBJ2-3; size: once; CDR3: CASSLVLAGDTQYF; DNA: TGTGCCAGCAGCTTGGTGCTAGCGGGAGATACGCAGTATTTT
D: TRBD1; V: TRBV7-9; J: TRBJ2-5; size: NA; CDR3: CASSPRDRGSQYF; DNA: TGTGCCAGCAGCCCGAGGGACAGGGGGTCCCAGTACTTC
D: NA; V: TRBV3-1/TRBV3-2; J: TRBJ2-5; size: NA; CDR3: CASSQQVRETQYF; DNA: TGTGCCAGCAGCCAACAGGTTAGAGAGACCCAGTACTTC
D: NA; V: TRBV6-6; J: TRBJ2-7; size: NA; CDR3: CASSLGGSYEQYF; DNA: TGTGCCAGCAGCTTAGGAGGGTCCTACGAGCAGTACTTC
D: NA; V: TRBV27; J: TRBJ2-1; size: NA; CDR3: CASNRFPLQWGDENEQFF; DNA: TGTGCCAGCAATCGCTTCCCCTTGCAGTGGGGGGACGAGAATGAGCAGTTCTTC
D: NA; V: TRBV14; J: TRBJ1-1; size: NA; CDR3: CASSQGARIGAEAFF; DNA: TGTGCCAGCAGCCAGGGGGCTAGAATAGGGGCTGAAGCTTTCTTT
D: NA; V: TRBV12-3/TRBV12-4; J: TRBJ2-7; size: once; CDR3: CASSLLNYEQYF; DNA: TGTGCCAGCAGTTTACTTAATTACGAGCAGTACTTC
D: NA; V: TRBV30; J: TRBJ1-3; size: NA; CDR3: CAWSVQFNTIYF; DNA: TGTGCCTGGAGTGTACAATTTAACACCATATATTTT
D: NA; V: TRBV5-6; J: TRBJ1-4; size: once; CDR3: CASSFGRGNEKLFF; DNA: TGTGCCAGCAGCTTTGGCAGGGGTAATGAAAAACTGTTTTTT
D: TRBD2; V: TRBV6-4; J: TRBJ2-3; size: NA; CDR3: CASSALAGGRDTQYF; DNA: TGTGCCAGCAGTGCGCTAGCGGGGGGACGAGATACGCAGTATTTT
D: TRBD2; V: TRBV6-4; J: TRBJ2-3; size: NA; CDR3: CASSETSGGTDTQYF; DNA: TGTGCCAGCAGTGAAACTAGCGGGGGCACAGATACGCAGTATTTT
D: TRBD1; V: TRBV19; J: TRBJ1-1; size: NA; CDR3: CASSIFRGPANTEAFF; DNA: TGTGCCAGTAGTATTTTCAGGGGGCCCGCGAACACTGAAGCTTTCTTT
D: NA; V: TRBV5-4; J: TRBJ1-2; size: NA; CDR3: CASSLDRGYTF; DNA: TGTGCCAGCAGCTTGGATCGTGGCTACACCTTC
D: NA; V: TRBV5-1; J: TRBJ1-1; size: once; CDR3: CASSSSALRRNDEAFF; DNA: TGCGCCAGCAGCTCCTCAGCGCTACGACGGAATGACGAAGCTTTCTTT
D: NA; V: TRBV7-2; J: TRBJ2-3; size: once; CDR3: CASSPGDFSTDTQYF; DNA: TGTGCCAGCAGTCCGGGGGATTTTAGCACAGATACGCAGTATTTT
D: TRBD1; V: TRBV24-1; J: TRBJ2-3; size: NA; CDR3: CATSDGGQGGTDTQYF; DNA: TGTGCCACCAGTGATGGCGGACAGGGAGGCACAGATACGCAGTATTTT
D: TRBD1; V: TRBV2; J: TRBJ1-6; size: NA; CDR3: CASSETVTRTGLGSPLHF; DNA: TGTGCCAGCAGTGAAACCGTAACCCGGACAGGGCTTGGTTCACCCCTCCACTTT
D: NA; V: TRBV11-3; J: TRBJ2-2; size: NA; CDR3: CASSPGQGGTGELFF; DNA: TGTGCCAGCAGCCCAGGGCAGGGTGGTACCGGGGAGCTGTTTTTT
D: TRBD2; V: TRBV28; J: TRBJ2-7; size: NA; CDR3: CASSPLAGAPYEQYF; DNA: TGTGCCAGCAGCCCTTTAGCGGGAGCCCCCTACGAGCAGTACTTC
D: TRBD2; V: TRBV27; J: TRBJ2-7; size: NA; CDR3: CASSPLTSGRSYEQYF; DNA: TGTGCCAGCAGCCCCTTGACTAGCGGGCGATCCTACGAGCAGTACTTC